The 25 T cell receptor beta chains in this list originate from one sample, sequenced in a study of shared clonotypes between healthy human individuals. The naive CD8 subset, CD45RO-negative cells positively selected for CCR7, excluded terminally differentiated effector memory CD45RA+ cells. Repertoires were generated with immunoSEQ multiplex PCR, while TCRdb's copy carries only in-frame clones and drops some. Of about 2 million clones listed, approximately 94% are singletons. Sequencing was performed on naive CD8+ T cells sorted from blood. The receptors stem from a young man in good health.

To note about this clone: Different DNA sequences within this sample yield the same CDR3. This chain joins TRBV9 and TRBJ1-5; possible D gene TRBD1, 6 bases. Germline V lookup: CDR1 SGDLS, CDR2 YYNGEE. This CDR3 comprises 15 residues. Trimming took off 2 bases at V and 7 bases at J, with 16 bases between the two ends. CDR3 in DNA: TGTGCCAGCAGCGTCGGCGGGGGGGCGGGCCAGCCCCAGCATTTT. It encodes CASSVGGGAGQPQHF.

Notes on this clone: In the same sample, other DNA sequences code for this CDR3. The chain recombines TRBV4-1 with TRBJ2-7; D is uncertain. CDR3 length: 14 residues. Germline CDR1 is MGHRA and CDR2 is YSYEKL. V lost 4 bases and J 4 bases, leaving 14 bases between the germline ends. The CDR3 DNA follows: TGCGCCAGCAGCCCTCGGACCGCTAGTTACGAGCAGTACTTC. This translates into CASSPRTASYEQYF.

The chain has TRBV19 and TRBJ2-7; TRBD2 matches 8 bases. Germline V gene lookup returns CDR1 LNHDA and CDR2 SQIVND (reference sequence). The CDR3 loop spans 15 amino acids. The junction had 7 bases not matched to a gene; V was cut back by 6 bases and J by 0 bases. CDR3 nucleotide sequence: TGTGCCAGTAGCTTAGCGGGACGGAGCTCCTACGAGCAGTACTTC. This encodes CASSLAGRSSYEQYF.

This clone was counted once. CDR3 region: CASSRTAWTGGDEKLFF. Written as DNA, the CDR3 is TGTGCCAGCAGCCGCACCGCCTGGACAGGGGGGGATGAAAAACTGTTTTTT. The J gene is TRBJ1-4, the V gene TRBV7-2, with 10 bases identical to TRBD1. CDR3 length: 17 amino acids. Germline CDR1 is SGHTA and CDR2 is FQGNSA. The junction had 12 bases not matched to a gene; V was cut back by 5 bases and J by 6 bases.

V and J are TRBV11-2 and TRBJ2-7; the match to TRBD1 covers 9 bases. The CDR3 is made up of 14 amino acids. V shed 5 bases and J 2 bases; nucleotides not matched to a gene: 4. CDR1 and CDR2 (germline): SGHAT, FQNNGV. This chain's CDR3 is CASSIGQGTYEQYF. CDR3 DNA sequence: TGTGCCAGCAGCATTGGACAGGGGACCTACGAGCAGTACTTC.

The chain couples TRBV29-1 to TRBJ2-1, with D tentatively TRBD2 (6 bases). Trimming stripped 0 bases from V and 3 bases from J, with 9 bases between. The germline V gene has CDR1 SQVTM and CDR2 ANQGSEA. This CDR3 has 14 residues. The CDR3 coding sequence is TGCAGCGTTGAAGAAGCGGACTACTACAATGAGCAGTTCTTC. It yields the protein CSVEEADYYNEQFF.

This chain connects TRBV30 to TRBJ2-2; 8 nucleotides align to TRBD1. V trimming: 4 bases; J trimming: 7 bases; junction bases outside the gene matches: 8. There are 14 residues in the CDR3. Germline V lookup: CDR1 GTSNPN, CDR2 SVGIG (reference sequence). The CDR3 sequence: CAWTGGQLVGELFF. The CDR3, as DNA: TGTGCCTGGACAGGGGGCCAGCTAGTCGGGGAGCTGTTTTTT. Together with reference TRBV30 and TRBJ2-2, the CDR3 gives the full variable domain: SQTIHQWPATLVQPVGSPLSLECTVEGTSNPNLYWYRQAAGRGLQLLFYSVGIGQISSEVPQNLSASRPQDRQFILSSKKLLLSDSGFYLCAWTGGQLVGELFFGEGSRLTVL.

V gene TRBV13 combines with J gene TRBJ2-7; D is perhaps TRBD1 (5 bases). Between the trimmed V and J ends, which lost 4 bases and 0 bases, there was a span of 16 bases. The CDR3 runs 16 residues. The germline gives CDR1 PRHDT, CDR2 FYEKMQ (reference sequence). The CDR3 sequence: CASSSSQAPISYEQYF. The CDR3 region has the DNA TGTGCCAGCAGCTCATCACAGGCCCCGATCTCCTACGAGCAGTACTTC.

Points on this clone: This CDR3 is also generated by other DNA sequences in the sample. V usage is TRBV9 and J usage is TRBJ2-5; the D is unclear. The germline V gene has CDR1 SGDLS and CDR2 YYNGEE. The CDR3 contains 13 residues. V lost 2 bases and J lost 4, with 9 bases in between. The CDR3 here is CASSVGFTETQYF. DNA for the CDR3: TGTGCCAGCAGCGTTGGGTTCACAGAGACCCAGTACTTC.

Here the CDR3 reads CATSQYSSANEKLFF. CDR3 DNA sequence: TGTGCCACCAGCCAATACAGCTCTGCTAATGAAAAACTGTTTTTT. The chain uses TRBV15 and TRBJ1-4; D unresolved. Germline CDR1 is LNHNV and CDR2 is YYDKDF (reference sequence). The CDR3 loop spans 15 amino acids. Trimming removed 5 bases at V and 3 bases at J, with 13 bases between.

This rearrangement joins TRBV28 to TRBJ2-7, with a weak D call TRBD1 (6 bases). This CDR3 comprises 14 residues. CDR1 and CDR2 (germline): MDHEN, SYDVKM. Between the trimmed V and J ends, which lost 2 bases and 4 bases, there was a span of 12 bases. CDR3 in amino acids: CASSLRDTWYEQYF. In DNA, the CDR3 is TGTGCCAGCAGTTTAAGGGACACCTGGTACGAGCAGTACTTC.

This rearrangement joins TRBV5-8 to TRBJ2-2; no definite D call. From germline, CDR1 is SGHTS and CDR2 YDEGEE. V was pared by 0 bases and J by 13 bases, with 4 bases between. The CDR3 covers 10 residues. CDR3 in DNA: TGTGCCAGCAGCTTGGTGGCGCTGTTTTTT. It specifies CASSLVALFF.

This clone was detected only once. The CDR3 loop is CASDVVGGPGTEAFF. Written as DNA, the CDR3 is TGTGCCAGCGACGTAGTGGGGGGACCTGGCACTGAAGCTTTCTTT. The chain couples TRBV27 to TRBJ1-1; tentative D call: TRBD1 (5 bases). The CDR3 sequence is 15 residues long. V lost 8 bases to trimming and J lost 4 bases, with 20 bases between them. Germline lookup yields CDR1 MNHEY and CDR2 SMNVEV (reference sequence).

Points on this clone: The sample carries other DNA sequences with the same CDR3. The CDR3 loop reads CASSPLQNSPLHF. CDR3 in DNA: TGTGCCAGCAGCCCTTTACAGAATTCACCCCTCCACTTT. The J gene is TRBJ1-6, the V gene TRBV13, with unresolved D. CDR1 and CDR2 (germline): PRHDT, FYEKMQ (reference sequence). The CDR3 has 13 residues. V shed 5 bases and J shed 7 bases, with 9 bases lying between them.

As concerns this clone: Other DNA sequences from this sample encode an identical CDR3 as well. In DNA, the CDR3 is TGCGCCAGCAGCCAAGTCCGAGGTACAGATACGCAGTATTTT. Its translation is CASSQVRGTDTQYF. The chain uses TRBV4-1 and TRBJ2-3; D remains ambiguous. There are 14 residues in the CDR3. With 1 base removed from V and 3 bases from J, the gap between germline ends came to 8 bases. The germline V gene has CDR1 MGHRA and CDR2 YSYEKL.

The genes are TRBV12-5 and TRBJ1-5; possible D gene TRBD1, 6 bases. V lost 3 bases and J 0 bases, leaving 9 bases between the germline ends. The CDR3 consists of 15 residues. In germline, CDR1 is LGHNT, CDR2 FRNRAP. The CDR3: CASGLQGGSNQPQHF. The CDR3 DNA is TGTGCTAGTGGTTTACAGGGAGGTAGCAATCAGCCCCAGCATTTT.

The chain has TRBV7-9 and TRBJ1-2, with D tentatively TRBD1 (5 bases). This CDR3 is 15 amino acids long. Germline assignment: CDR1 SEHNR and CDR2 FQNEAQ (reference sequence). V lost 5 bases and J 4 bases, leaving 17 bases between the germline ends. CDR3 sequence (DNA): TGTGCCAGCAGCGCAAATCAGGGCCCGGGCTATGGCTACACCTTC. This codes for CASSANQGPGYGYTF.

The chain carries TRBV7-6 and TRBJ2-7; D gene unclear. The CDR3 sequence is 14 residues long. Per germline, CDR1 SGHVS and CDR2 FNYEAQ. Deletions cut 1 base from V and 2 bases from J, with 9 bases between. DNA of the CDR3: TGTGCCAGCAGCTTAGAAGTCAGCCCCTACGAGCAGTACTTC. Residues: CASSLEVSPYEQYF.

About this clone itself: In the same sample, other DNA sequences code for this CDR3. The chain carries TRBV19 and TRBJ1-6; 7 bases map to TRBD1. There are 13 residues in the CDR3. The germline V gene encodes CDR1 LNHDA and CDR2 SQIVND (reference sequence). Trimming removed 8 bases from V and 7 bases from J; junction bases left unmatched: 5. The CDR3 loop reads CASRGTVNSPLHF. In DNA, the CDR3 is TGTGCCAGTCGAGGGACAGTAAATTCACCCCTCCACTTT.

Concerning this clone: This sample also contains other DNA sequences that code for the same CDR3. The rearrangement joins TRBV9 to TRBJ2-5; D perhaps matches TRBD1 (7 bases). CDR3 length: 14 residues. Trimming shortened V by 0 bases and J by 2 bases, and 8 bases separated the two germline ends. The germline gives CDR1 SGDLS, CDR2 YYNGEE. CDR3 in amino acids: CASSVAGGQETQYF. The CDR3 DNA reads TGTGCCAGCAGCGTAGCAGGGGGGCAAGAGACCCAGTACTTC.

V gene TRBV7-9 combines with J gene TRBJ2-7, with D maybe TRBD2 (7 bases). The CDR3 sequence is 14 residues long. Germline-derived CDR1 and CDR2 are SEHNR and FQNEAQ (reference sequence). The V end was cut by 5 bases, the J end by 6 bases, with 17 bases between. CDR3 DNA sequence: TGTGCCAGCAGCCCCAGAGGGGGAGGGGTCGAGCAGTACTTC. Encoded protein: CASSPRGGGVEQYF.

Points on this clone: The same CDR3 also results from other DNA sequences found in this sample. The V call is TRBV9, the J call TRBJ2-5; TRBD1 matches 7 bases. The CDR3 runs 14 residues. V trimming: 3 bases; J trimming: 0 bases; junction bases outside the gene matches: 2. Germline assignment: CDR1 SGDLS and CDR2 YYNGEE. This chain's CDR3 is CASSAGTDQETQYF. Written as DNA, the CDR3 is TGTGCCAGCAGCGCAGGGACAGACCAAGAGACCCAGTACTTC.

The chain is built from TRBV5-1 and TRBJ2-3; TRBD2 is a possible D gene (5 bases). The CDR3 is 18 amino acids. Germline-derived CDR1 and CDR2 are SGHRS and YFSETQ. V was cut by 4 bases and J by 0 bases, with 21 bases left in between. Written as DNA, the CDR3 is TGCGCCAGCAGCCACCCCCTCGGGGTAGTCGCTAGCACAGATACGCAGTATTTT. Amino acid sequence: CASSHPLGVVASTDTQYF.

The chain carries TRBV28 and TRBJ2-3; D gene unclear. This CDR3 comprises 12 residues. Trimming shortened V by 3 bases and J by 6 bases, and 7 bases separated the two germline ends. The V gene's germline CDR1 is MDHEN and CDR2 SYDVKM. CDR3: CASSLSRDTQYF. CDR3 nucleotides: TGTGCCAGCAGTTTGTCCCGGGATACGCAGTATTTT.

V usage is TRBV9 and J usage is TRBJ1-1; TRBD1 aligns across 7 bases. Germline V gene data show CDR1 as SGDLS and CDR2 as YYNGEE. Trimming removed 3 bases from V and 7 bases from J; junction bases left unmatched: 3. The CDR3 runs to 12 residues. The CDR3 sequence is CASSAGQLEAFF. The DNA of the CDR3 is TGTGCCAGCAGCGCGGGACAGCTTGAAGCTTTCTTT. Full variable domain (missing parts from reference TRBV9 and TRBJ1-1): DSGVTQTPKHLITATGQRVTLRCSPRSGDLSVYWYQQSLDQGLQFLIQYYNGEERAKGNILERFSAQQFPDLHSELNLSSLELGDSALYFCASSAGQLEAFFGQGTRLTVV.